The 16 T cell receptor beta chains listed next were all sequenced from one sample in a study of shared clonotypes between healthy human individuals. The method was immunoSEQ multiplex PCR; TCRdb's version includes in-frame clones alone and lacks a portion of them. The table lists just over 2,000,000 clones, roughly 94% of them singletons. Sequencing input: naive CD4+ T cells sorted from blood. Documented subset: CD45RA+ positively selected. These receptors came from a man aged 18 to 35 in good health.

The chain has TRBV5-6 and TRBJ1-2, with TRBD1 as a possible D gene (5 bases). Germline values: CDR1 SGHDT, CDR2 YYEEEE. The CDR3 runs 14 residues. V was pared by 4 bases and J by 5 bases, with 15 bases between. CDR3 amino acids: CASSPRPGDYGYTF. Written as DNA, the CDR3 is TGTGCCAGCAGCCCCCGGCCGGGGGATTATGGCTACACCTTC.

This sequence joins TRBV6-4 and TRBJ2-7, with no clear D. There are 12 residues in the CDR3. Per germline, CDR1 MRHNA and CDR2 SNTAGT. Trimming shortened V by 9 bases and J by 7 bases, and 16 bases separated the two germline ends. The CDR3 DNA follows: TGTGCCAGTAAGCAAGCTTCGAGGGAGCAGTACTTC. Translated, it gives CASKQASREQYF.

The J gene is TRBJ2-3, the V gene TRBV9; 8 bases map to TRBD2. CDR3 length: 14 amino acids. V lost 1 base, J lost 5 bases, and 3 bases stayed unmatched. Germline CDR1 is SGDLS and CDR2 is YYNGEE. CDR3 DNA sequence: TGTGCCAGCAGCGTAACCAGCGGGGGAGATACGCAGTATTTT. It specifies CASSVTSGGDTQYF.

This clone was picked up one time. A read error may explain this, as a much larger clone is one base away. The sample carries other DNA sequences with the same CDR3. V usage is TRBV30 and J usage is TRBJ2-5; tentative D call: TRBD2 (5 bases). This CDR3 is 15 amino acids long. CDR1 is GTSNPN, CDR2 SVGIG, per germline (reference sequence). Trimming took 1 base from V and 5 from J, leaving 17 bases between them. The CDR3 here is CAWSGTGKGEETQYF. CDR3 coding DNA: TGTGCCTGGAGTGGTACGGGGAAGGGTGAGGAGACCCAGTACTTC.

This clone was recorded once. The chain couples TRBV18 to TRBJ2-7; 7 positions match TRBD1. Looked up from germline, CDR1 is KGHSH and CDR2 is LQKENI. The CDR3 length is 15 residues. V was clipped by 0 bases and J by 1 base; unmatched bases: 3. The CDR3 DNA is TGTGCCAGCTCACCACCGGGACAGCCGTCCTACGAGCAGTACTTC. Protein product: CASSPPGQPSYEQYF.

The gene calls are TRBV7-9 and TRBJ1-6; 9 bases are a match to TRBD1. Germline CDR1 is SEHNR and CDR2 is FQNEAQ (reference sequence). After removal of 6 bases from V and 9 bases from J, the junction contained 6 bases not matched to a gene. The CDR3 sequence is 14 residues long. CDR3 DNA: TGTGCCAGCAGGGACAGGGGCAGTTTTTCACCCCTCCACTTT. Protein sequence: CASRDRGSFSPLHF.

The chain couples TRBV6-5 to TRBJ2-5; no firm D call. Germline CDR1 and CDR2: MNHEY and SVGAGI. The CDR3 length is 13 residues. The V gene lost 3 bases and the J gene lost 4 bases, with 9 bases spanning the gap. CDR3 residues: CASSYLGRETQYF. The CDR3 DNA follows: TGTGCCAGCAGTTATCTCGGAAGAGAGACCCAGTACTTC.

This clone was observed a handful of times. The V gene is TRBV4-1, the J gene TRBJ1-6; D possibly corresponds to TRBD1 (5 bases). CDR3 length equals 15 residues. Germline CDR1 and CDR2: MGHRA and YSYEKL. Trimming cost V 4 bases and J 10 bases, with 17 bases left between them. As DNA, the CDR3 is TGCGCCAGCAGCCCCGGGGCGGCCTTTCAATCACCCCTCCACTTT. Amino acids: CASSPGAAFQSPLHF.

This clone was detected only once. V usage is TRBV5-6 and J usage is TRBJ2-5; D might be TRBD2 (5 bases). CDR1 is SGHDT and CDR2 is YYEEEE in the germline V gene. There are 13 residues in the CDR3. The ends were cut back, 5 bases at V and 5 bases at J, with 13 bases in the middle. The DNA of the CDR3 is TGTGCCAGCAGGAGTTCGGGAACGGAGACCCAGTACTTC. Translated: CASRSSGTETQYF.

The rearrangement links TRBV6-5 to TRBJ2-3; D is uncertain. The CDR3 is 15 amino acids. Germline V lookup: CDR1 MNHEY, CDR2 SVGAGI. Trimming removed 5 bases at V and 3 bases at J, with 15 bases between. The CDR3 DNA sequence: TGTGCCAGCAGTGTCTCGGAGATTCGTACAGATACGCAGTATTTT. This gives the protein CASSVSEIRTDTQYF.

As regards this clone: Other DNA sequences of this sample code for an identical CDR3. The V gene is TRBV5-1, the J gene TRBJ1-1; D possibly corresponds to TRBD1 (5 bases). The germline V gene has CDR1 SGHRS and CDR2 YFSETQ. CDR3 length equals 14 residues. Trimming removed 1 base from V and 1 base from J, with 8 bases in between. For the CDR3, the DNA is TGCGCCAGCAGCTTGACCCAGGGGAACACTGAAGCTTTCTTT. Encoded protein: CASSLTQGNTEAFF.

About this clone: At one boundary the junction diverges from the germline segment, which might be a read error. The chain employs TRBV7-7 and TRBJ2-1, with 10 bases lining up with TRBD2. This CDR3 contains 14 residues. From germline, CDR1 is SSHAT and CDR2 FNYEAQ (reference sequence). CDR3 protein: CASSLAGGRDEQFF. CDR3 DNA sequence: TGTGCTAGCAGCTTAGCGGGGGGTCGCGATGAGCAGTTCTTC.

This clone was seen just once. The chain uses TRBV2 and TRBJ2-7; D may match TRBD1 or TRBD2 (5 bases each). Germline CDR1 is SNHLY and CDR2 is FYNNEI. Trimming pared 4 bases from V and 3 bases from J, leaving 13 bases between. This CDR3 is 14 amino acids long. The CDR3 nucleotides are TGTGCCAGCAGTGCGGGACGGATCCTCTACGAGCAGTACTTC. This sequence encodes CASSAGRILYEQYF. Full variable domain (remainder filled in from reference TRBV2 and TRBJ2-7): EPEVTQTPSHQVTQMGQEVILRCVPISNHLYFYWYRQILGQKVEFLVSFYNNEISEKSEIFDDQFSVERPDGSNFTLKIRSTKLEDSAMYFCASSAGRILYEQYFGPGTRLTVT.

This chain uses TRBV28 with TRBJ2-1; tentative D call: TRBD2 (5 bases). This CDR3 has 14 residues. Between the trimmed V and J ends, which lost 4 bases and 0 bases, there was a span of 7 bases. Germline CDR1 reads MDHEN; CDR2 reads SYDVKM. CDR3 loop: CASSSAGSYNEQFF. DNA for the CDR3: TGTGCCAGCAGTTCGGCGGGCTCCTACAATGAGCAGTTCTTC.

The chain has TRBV18 and TRBJ2-7, with D possibly TRBD1 on 5 matching bases. Germline loops: CDR1 KGHSH, CDR2 LQKENI. V was pared by 2 bases and J by 7 bases, with 15 bases between. The CDR3 is made up of 14 amino acids. CDR3 sequence: CASSPDGSAGEQYF. Written as DNA, the CDR3 is TGTGCCAGCTCACCAGACGGCTCAGCAGGGGAGCAGTACTTC.

The genes are TRBV5-1 and TRBJ2-7; TRBD1 is a possible D gene (6 bases). The CDR3 is 13 residues long. Between the trimmed V and J ends, which lost 6 bases and 4 bases, there was a span of 14 bases. The germline gives CDR1 SGHRS, CDR2 YFSETQ. CDR3 in DNA: TGCGCCAGCACCGTGCAAGGGGGATACGAGCAGTACTTC. Translating it yields CASTVQGGYEQYF.